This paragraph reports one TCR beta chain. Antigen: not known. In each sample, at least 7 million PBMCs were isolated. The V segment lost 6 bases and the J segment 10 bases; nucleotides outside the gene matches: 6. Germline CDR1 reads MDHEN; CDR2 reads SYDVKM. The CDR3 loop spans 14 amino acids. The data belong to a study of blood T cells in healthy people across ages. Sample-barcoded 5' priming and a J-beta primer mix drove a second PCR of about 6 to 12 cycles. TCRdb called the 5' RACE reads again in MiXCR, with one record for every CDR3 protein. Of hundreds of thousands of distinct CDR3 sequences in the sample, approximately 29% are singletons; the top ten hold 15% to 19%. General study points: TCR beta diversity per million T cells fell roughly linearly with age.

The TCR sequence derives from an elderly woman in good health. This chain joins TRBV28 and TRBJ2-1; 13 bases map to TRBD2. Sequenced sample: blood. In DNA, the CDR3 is TGTGCCAGCAGCCGGACTAGCGGGAGTCGCGAGCAGTTCTTC. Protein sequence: CASSRTSGSREQFF.